Listed here is a single TCR beta chain. The antigen remains undetermined. Though probably carrying unrecorded immune exposures, donors were nominally healthy at sampling. V shed 6 bases, J shed 7 bases, and the junction held 8 bases outside the gene matches. This CDR3 is built from 13 residues. Germline CDR1 MNHEY, CDR2 SVGAGI. The PCR employed 60 Vbeta primers together with 13 Jbeta primers. Generated by immunoSEQ multiplex PCR, the TCRdb table keeps only in-frame clones and is missing some. In the table there are some 190,000 clones, around 80% of which are singletons. The record originates from a study of cytomegalovirus exposure and HLA in healthy donors. Study-level results: Presence/absence analyses treated sequencing depth as roughly uniform across donors. Confirmation in vitro established that a few CMV-associated chains were specific for CMV antigens.

The sample comprised PBMCs. The rearrangement uses TRBV6-5 and TRBJ1-1, with TRBD1 identical over 7 bases. The receptor was derived from a girl aged 5 to 17 in good health and CMV-seropositive. The chain's CDR3 is CASRGGQDGEAFF. The CDR3 DNA sequence: TGTGCCAGCAGGGGAGGACAGGACGGTGAAGCTTTCTTT.